Listed below are T cell receptor beta chains from one sample, sequenced in a study of blood T cell repertoires in COVID-19. Measured with immunoSEQ multiplex PCR; TCRdb has only the in-frame clones, and not every one. The repertoire holds about 12,000 clones, with 90% as singletons. The sequencing sample was made of peripheral blood. These receptors were taken from a man between 65 and 79 years old with active COVID-19. CDR3s include the opening cysteine and the closing phenylalanine or tryptophan. A D gene is named only where the DNA matches it firmly. Clone size is not always given. Where it is, it says once, few, many or a class for expanded clones.

j_call: TRBJ2-5; clone_size: .; d_call: TRBD2; v_call: TRBV12-5; cdr3_aa: CASGSGLAGGSETQYF; cdr3_nt: TGTGCTAGTGGTTCCGGACTAGCGGGGGGTTCAGAGACCCAGTACTTC
j_call: TRBJ2-5; clone_size: .; d_call: .; v_call: TRBV20-1; cdr3_aa: CSASMQGQETQYF; cdr3_nt: TGCAGTGCTAGTATGCAGGGGCAAGAGACCCAGTACTTC
j_call: TRBJ2-7; clone_size: .; d_call: .; v_call: TRBV6-2/TRBV6-3; cdr3_aa: CASSYVGRASSYEQYF; cdr3_nt: TGTGCCAGCAGTTACGTTGGGCGGGCCAGCTCCTACGAGCAGTACTTC
j_call: TRBJ1-1; clone_size: .; d_call: TRBD1; v_call: TRBV7-9; cdr3_aa: CASSLHWDRHTEAFF; cdr3_nt: TGTGCCAGCAGCCTACACTGGGACAGACACACTGAAGCTTTCTTT
j_call: TRBJ2-5; clone_size: .; d_call: TRBD2; v_call: TRBV4-2; cdr3_aa: CASSQEQTSGSGDVKSTQYF; cdr3_nt: TGTGCCAGCAGCCAGGAGCAGACTAGCGGGAGTGGGGATGTCAAATCGACCCAGTACTTC
j_call: TRBJ1-3; clone_size: .; d_call: .; v_call: TRBV4-1; cdr3_aa: CASSHSRGGGNTIYF; cdr3_nt: TGCGCCAGCAGCCATTCTCGGGGGGGTGGAAACACCATATATTTT
j_call: TRBJ1-1; clone_size: .; d_call: TRBD1; v_call: TRBV6-1; cdr3_aa: CASSEPGGATGEAFF; cdr3_nt: TGTGCCAGCAGTGAGCCAGGGGGCGCGACTGGTGAAGCTTTCTTT
j_call: TRBJ2-7; clone_size: once; d_call: .; v_call: TRBV18; cdr3_aa: CASSPSTSSYEQYF; cdr3_nt: TGTGCCAGCTCACCCTCGACTAGTTCCTACGAGCAGTACTTC
j_call: TRBJ2-3; clone_size: .; d_call: TRBD2; v_call: TRBV9; cdr3_aa: CASSVSPSGGLTDTQYF; cdr3_nt: TGTGCCAGCAGCGTATCCCCTAGCGGGGGGCTCACAGATACGCAGTATTTT
j_call: TRBJ1-1; clone_size: .; d_call: .; v_call: TRBV7-2; cdr3_aa: CASSLGGITEAFF; cdr3_nt: TGTGCCAGCAGCTTAGGAGGGATTACTGAAGCTTTCTTT
j_call: TRBJ2-7; clone_size: .; d_call: .; v_call: TRBV10-1; cdr3_aa: CASSDRRRGHEQYF; cdr3_nt: TGCGCCAGCAGTGATCGTAGAAGGGGCCACGAGCAGTACTTC
j_call: TRBJ2-2; clone_size: once; d_call: .; v_call: TRBV20-1; cdr3_aa: CSASPLRSTGELFF; cdr3_nt: TGCAGTGCTAGTCCCCTGCGGAGTACCGGGGAGCTGTTTTTT
j_call: TRBJ2-4; clone_size: .; d_call: .; v_call: TRBV11-1; cdr3_aa: CASSLAFAGPLAKNIQYF; cdr3_nt: TGTGCCAGCAGCTTAGCGTTCGCGGGGCCCCTAGCCAAAAACATTCAGTACTTC
j_call: TRBJ2-3; clone_size: .; d_call: TRBD2; v_call: TRBV7-6; cdr3_aa: CASSPTSGSMDTQYF; cdr3_nt: TGTGCCAGCAGTCCGACTAGCGGGAGTATGGATACGCAGTATTTT
j_call: TRBJ2-4; clone_size: .; d_call: .; v_call: TRBV19; cdr3_aa: CASSSGSGMHIQYF; cdr3_nt: TGTGCCAGTAGTAGCGGCTCAGGGATGCACATTCAGTACTTC
j_call: TRBJ2-4; clone_size: .; d_call: .; v_call: TRBV6-2/TRBV6-3; cdr3_aa: CASSYGQSSGNIQYF; cdr3_nt: TGTGCCAGCAGTTACGGCCAGTCCTCGGGGAACATTCAGTACTTC
j_call: TRBJ2-3; clone_size: .; d_call: TRBD2; v_call: TRBV5-1; cdr3_aa: CASSSRPAGGPTDTQYF; cdr3_nt: TGCGCCAGCAGCTCCCGTCCGGCGGGGGGCCCCACAGATACGCAGTATTTT
j_call: TRBJ2-2; clone_size: .; d_call: .; v_call: TRBV7-3; cdr3_aa: CASSRGGELFF; cdr3_nt: TGTGCCAGCAGTCGGGGCGGGGAGCTGTTTTTT
j_call: TRBJ2-7; clone_size: .; d_call: TRBD1; v_call: TRBV27; cdr3_aa: CASSRTGPTYEQYF; cdr3_nt: TGTGCCAGCAGCCGGACAGGACCAACCTACGAGCAGTACTTC
j_call: TRBJ1-1; clone_size: .; d_call: .; v_call: TRBV12-5; cdr3_aa: CASGPPPAFF; cdr3_nt: TGTGCTAGTGGTCCCCCCCCTGCTTTCTTT